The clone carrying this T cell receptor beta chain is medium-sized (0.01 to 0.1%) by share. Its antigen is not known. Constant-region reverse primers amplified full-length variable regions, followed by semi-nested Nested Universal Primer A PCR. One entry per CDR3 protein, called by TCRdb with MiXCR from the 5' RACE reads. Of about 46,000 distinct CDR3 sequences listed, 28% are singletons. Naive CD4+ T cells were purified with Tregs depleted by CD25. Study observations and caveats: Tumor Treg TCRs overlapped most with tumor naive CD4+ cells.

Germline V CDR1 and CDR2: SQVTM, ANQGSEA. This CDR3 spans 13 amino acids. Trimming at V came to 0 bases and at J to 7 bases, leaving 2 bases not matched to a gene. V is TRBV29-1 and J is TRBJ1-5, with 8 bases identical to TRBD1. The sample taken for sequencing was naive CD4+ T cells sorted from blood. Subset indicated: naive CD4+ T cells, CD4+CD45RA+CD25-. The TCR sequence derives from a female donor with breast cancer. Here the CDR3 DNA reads TGCAGCGTTGAAGAACAGGGGGGCCAGCCCCAGCATTTT. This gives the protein CSVEEQGGQPQHF.